A selection of T cell receptor beta chains follows, all from one sample in a study of T cells in localized non-small cell lung cancer. The table came from immunoSEQ multiplex PCR; TCRdb's copy has only in-frame clones and leaves some out. The profile covers about 5,100 clones, with 40% to 50% appearing a single time and roughly 15% taken by the ten largest. The sample here was lung tumor tissue, taken before any cancer treatment. These receptors were collected from a man aged 35-75 years with stage I lung adenocarcinoma. Each CDR3 is given with its conserved first and last residue. A D gene is named only where the DNA matches it firmly. The size of a clone is reported for some rows only, either as once, few or many, or as a class for expanded clones.

d_call: NA
clone_size: NA
v_call: TRBV11-3
cdr3_length: 14
j_call: TRBJ1-1
cdr3_aa: CASSLGWSNTEAFF
cdr3_nt: TGTGCCAGCAGCTTGGGGTGGTCCAACACTGAAGCTTTCTTT

d_call: NA
clone_size: NA
v_call: TRBV28
cdr3_length: 15
j_call: TRBJ2-4
cdr3_aa: CASSLRRGSKNIQYF
cdr3_nt: TGTGCCAGCAGTTTACGAAGGGGGTCCAAAAACATTCAGTACTTC

d_call: TRBD1
clone_size: NA
v_call: TRBV28
cdr3_length: 13
j_call: TRBJ2-7
cdr3_aa: CASSRDSSYEQYF
cdr3_nt: TGTGCCAGCAGTCGGGACAGTTCCTACGAGCAGTACTTC

d_call: NA
clone_size: few
v_call: TRBV18
cdr3_length: 14
j_call: TRBJ1-2
cdr3_aa: CASSITSILNGYTF
cdr3_nt: TGTGCCAGCTCAATAACCAGTATACTGAATGGCTACACCTTC

d_call: TRBD1
clone_size: NA
v_call: TRBV6-8
cdr3_length: 15
j_call: TRBJ1-6
cdr3_aa: CASSDGTGGNSPLHF
cdr3_nt: TGTGCCAGCAGTGACGGGACAGGGGGCAATTCACCCCTCCACTTT

d_call: NA
clone_size: once
v_call: TRBV5-1
cdr3_length: 15
j_call: TRBJ1-3
cdr3_aa: CASSPVEGAGNTIYF
cdr3_nt: TGCGCCAGCAGCCCGGTGGAGGGGGCTGGAAACACCATATATTTT

d_call: NA
clone_size: NA
v_call: TRBV30
cdr3_length: 11
j_call: TRBJ1-5
cdr3_aa: CAWSVGQPQHF
cdr3_nt: TGTGCCTGGAGTGTAGGTCAGCCCCAGCATTTT

d_call: NA
clone_size: NA
v_call: TRBV14
cdr3_length: 13
j_call: TRBJ1-2
cdr3_aa: CASSPEDRYGYTF
cdr3_nt: TGTGCCAGCAGCCCCGAGGACAGATATGGCTACACCTTC

d_call: NA
clone_size: NA
v_call: TRBV18
cdr3_length: 15
j_call: TRBJ1-3
cdr3_aa: CASSPSFESGNTIYF
cdr3_nt: TGTGCCAGCTCACCTTCCTTCGAATCTGGAAACACCATATATTTT

d_call: TRBD2
clone_size: NA
v_call: TRBV29-1
cdr3_length: 17
j_call: TRBJ2-7
cdr3_aa: CSVLRPKTSGRNYEQYF
cdr3_nt: TGCAGCGTTCTGAGACCTAAGACTAGCGGGAGGAACTACGAGCAGTACTTC

d_call: TRBD1
clone_size: few
v_call: TRBV14
cdr3_length: 15
j_call: TRBJ2-2
cdr3_aa: CASSRGQGGTGELFF
cdr3_nt: TGTGCCAGCAGCCGCGGACAGGGAGGCACCGGGGAGCTGTTTTTT

d_call: TRBD1
clone_size: NA
v_call: TRBV30
cdr3_length: 16
j_call: TRBJ1-1
cdr3_aa: CAWISAPGQGRSEAFF
cdr3_nt: TGTGCCTGGATTTCTGCACCGGGACAGGGTCGATCTGAAGCTTTCTTT

d_call: NA
clone_size: few
v_call: TRBV6-8
cdr3_length: 13
j_call: TRBJ2-7
cdr3_aa: CASTWGQFYEQYF
cdr3_nt: TGTGCCAGCACCTGGGGGCAGTTCTACGAGCAGTACTTC

d_call: NA
clone_size: NA
v_call: TRBV9
cdr3_length: 15
j_call: TRBJ2-5
cdr3_aa: CASSLSGFALETQYF
cdr3_nt: TGTGCCAGCAGTTTATCAGGGTTCGCTCTCGAGACCCAGTACTTC

d_call: TRBD1
clone_size: few
v_call: TRBV30
cdr3_length: 14
j_call: TRBJ1-3
cdr3_aa: CAWSAGTGRNTIYF
cdr3_nt: TGTGCCTGGAGTGCCGGGACAGGGAGAAACACCATATATTTT

d_call: TRBD2
clone_size: NA
v_call: TRBV10-3
cdr3_length: 15
j_call: TRBJ2-5
cdr3_aa: CAIQRLAGFQETQYF
cdr3_nt: TGTGCCATCCAACGACTAGCGGGATTCCAAGAGACCCAGTACTTC

d_call: NA
clone_size: NA
v_call: TRBV11-3
cdr3_length: 15
j_call: TRBJ2-5
cdr3_aa: CASSFLGTGQETQYF
cdr3_nt: TGTGCCAGCAGCTTCCTGGGTACAGGCCAAGAGACCCAGTACTTC

d_call: TRBD1
clone_size: NA
v_call: TRBV19
cdr3_length: 14
j_call: TRBJ1-5
cdr3_aa: CASSSRTGEKPQHF
cdr3_nt: TGTGCCAGTAGTAGTAGGACAGGGGAGAAGCCCCAGCATTTT

d_call: NA
clone_size: NA
v_call: TRBV19
cdr3_length: 14
j_call: TRBJ1-5
cdr3_aa: CASSPTPLWQPQHF
cdr3_nt: TGTGCCAGCAGTCCGACACCGCTTTGGCAGCCCCAGCATTTT

d_call: NA
clone_size: NA
v_call: TRBV18
cdr3_length: 14
j_call: TRBJ2-7
cdr3_aa: CASSQGDWTYEQYF
cdr3_nt: TGTGCCAGCAGCCAGGGGGACTGGACCTACGAGCAGTACTTC

d_call: NA
clone_size: few
v_call: TRBV15
cdr3_length: 15
j_call: TRBJ1-2
cdr3_aa: CATSSGRGRLYGYTF
cdr3_nt: TGTGCCACCAGCAGTGGGAGGGGTAGACTCTATGGCTACACCTTC

d_call: NA
clone_size: few
v_call: TRBV29-1
cdr3_length: 13
j_call: TRBJ2-1
cdr3_aa: CSYERVTYNEQFF
cdr3_nt: TGCAGCTATGAGCGGGTGACCTACAATGAGCAGTTCTTC

d_call: NA
clone_size: few
v_call: TRBV6-8
cdr3_length: 14
j_call: TRBJ1-1
cdr3_aa: CATYLSTVNTEAFF
cdr3_nt: TGTGCCACCTACCTCTCGACAGTGAACACTGAAGCTTTCTTT

d_call: NA
clone_size: NA
v_call: TRBV2
cdr3_length: 12
j_call: TRBJ1-4
cdr3_aa: CASSEGNEKLFF
cdr3_nt: TGTGCCAGCAGTGAGGGTAATGAAAAACTGTTTTTT

d_call: TRBD2
clone_size: medium-sized
v_call: TRBV11-3
cdr3_length: 17
j_call: TRBJ2-1
cdr3_aa: CASSPARLAGSYNEQFF
cdr3_nt: TGTGCCAGCAGCCCTGCCCGGCTAGCGGGCTCCTACAATGAGCAGTTCTTC

d_call: TRBD1
clone_size: few
v_call: TRBV11-3
cdr3_length: 15
j_call: TRBJ1-1
cdr3_aa: CASSFGTGVGTEAFF
cdr3_nt: TGTGCCAGCAGCTTCGGGACAGGGGTAGGCACTGAAGCTTTCTTT

d_call: TRBD2
clone_size: large
v_call: TRBV6-8
cdr3_length: 13
j_call: TRBJ2-1
cdr3_aa: CASIAGGTNEQFF
cdr3_nt: TGTGCCAGCATAGCGGGAGGGACTAATGAGCAGTTCTTC

d_call: TRBD1
clone_size: NA
v_call: TRBV30
cdr3_length: 14
j_call: TRBJ2-7
cdr3_aa: CAWSVLDRAYEQYF
cdr3_nt: TGTGCCTGGAGTGTACTTGACAGGGCCTACGAGCAGTACTTC

d_call: NA
clone_size: NA
v_call: TRBV18
cdr3_length: 12
j_call: TRBJ2-7
cdr3_aa: CASSPTGYEQYF
cdr3_nt: TGTGCCAGCTCACCTACGGGCTACGAGCAGTACTTC

d_call: NA
clone_size: few
v_call: TRBV6-8
cdr3_length: 13
j_call: TRBJ1-2
cdr3_aa: CASSYPGYTGYTF
cdr3_nt: TGTGCCAGCAGTTACCCAGGGTACACTGGCTACACCTTC

d_call: NA
clone_size: NA
v_call: TRBV28
cdr3_length: 12
j_call: TRBJ1-1
cdr3_aa: CASRTGSTEAFF
cdr3_nt: TGTGCCAGCAGAACAGGGTCCACTGAAGCTTTCTTT

d_call: TRBD1
clone_size: NA
v_call: TRBV19
cdr3_length: 14
j_call: TRBJ1-1
cdr3_aa: CASSPQGADTEAFF
cdr3_nt: TGTGCCAGTAGTCCACAGGGGGCTGATACTGAAGCTTTCTTT

d_call: NA
clone_size: NA
v_call: TRBV19
cdr3_length: 16
j_call: TRBJ2-7
cdr3_aa: CASSITARQISYEQYF
cdr3_nt: TGTGCCAGTAGCATCACCGCGCGACAGATAAGCTACGAGCAGTACTTC

d_call: TRBD1
clone_size: NA
v_call: TRBV11-3
cdr3_length: 15
j_call: TRBJ2-3
cdr3_aa: CASSLGQGRADTQYF
cdr3_nt: TGTGCCAGCAGTTTGGGACAGGGGAGGGCAGATACGCAGTATTTT

d_call: NA
clone_size: NA
v_call: TRBV9
cdr3_length: 14
j_call: TRBJ2-1
cdr3_aa: CASSFGRIMGEQFF
cdr3_nt: TGTGCCAGCAGCTTCGGACGGATAATGGGTGAGCAGTTCTTC

d_call: NA
clone_size: NA
v_call: TRBV18
cdr3_length: 15
j_call: TRBJ1-2
cdr3_aa: CASSPGSQSRSGYTF
cdr3_nt: TGTGCCAGCTCCCCGGGGTCTCAGTCGCGCAGTGGCTACACCTTC

d_call: NA
clone_size: NA
v_call: TRBV19
cdr3_length: 15
j_call: TRBJ2-5
cdr3_aa: CASLGWAGSQETQYF
cdr3_nt: TGTGCCAGCCTCGGCTGGGCGGGTAGCCAAGAGACCCAGTACTTC